Listed here is a single T cell receptor beta chain. The record originates from a study of blood T cell repertoires in COVID-19. About the research overall: Both acute and convalescent COVID-19 samples were obtained from the United States, Italy and Spain. Sources were T cells, B-cell-depleted T cells, or PBMCs; the material itself was cDNA or gDNA.

Losses at the gene ends were 5 bases for V and 5 bases for J; bases not matched to a gene: 4. The CDR3 contains 14 residues. From germline, CDR1 is ENHRY and CDR2 SYGVKD. In the authors' workflow: Amplification from reference gene primers served as the basis for estimated nucleated cell counts. Using immunoSEQ multiplex PCR, the repertoire was profiled, and TCRdb retains in-frame clones only, with some absent. V, J and clone size were drawn from that table, and D and trimming were deduced from the DNA. The table includes about 9,000 clones, roughly 80% detected once. The clonotype comes from a human donor in a cohort sampled during active COVID-19. This chain connects TRBV10-3 to TRBJ1-2; 11 positions match TRBD1. Material: peripheral blood. CDR3 in amino acids: CAISLGQGAYGYTF. CDR3 in DNA: TGTGCCATCAGTCTCGGACAGGGGGCGTATGGCTACACCTTC.